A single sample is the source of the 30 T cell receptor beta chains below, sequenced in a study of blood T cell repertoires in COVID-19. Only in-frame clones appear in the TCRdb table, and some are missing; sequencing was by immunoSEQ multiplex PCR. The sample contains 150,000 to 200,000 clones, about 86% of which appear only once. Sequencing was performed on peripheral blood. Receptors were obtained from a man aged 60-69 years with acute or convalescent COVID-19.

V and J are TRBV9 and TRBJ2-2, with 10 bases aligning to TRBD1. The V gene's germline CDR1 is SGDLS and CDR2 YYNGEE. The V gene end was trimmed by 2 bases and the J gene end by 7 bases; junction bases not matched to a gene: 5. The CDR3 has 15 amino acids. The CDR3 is CASSVDRGLSGELFF. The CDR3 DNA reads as TGTGCCAGCAGCGTTGACAGGGGGCTGAGCGGGGAGCTGTTTTTT.

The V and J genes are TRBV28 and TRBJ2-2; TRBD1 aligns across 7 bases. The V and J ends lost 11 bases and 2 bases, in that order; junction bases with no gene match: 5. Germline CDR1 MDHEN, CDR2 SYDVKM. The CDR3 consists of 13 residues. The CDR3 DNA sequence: TGTGCCGGCCGACAGGGAAACACCGGGGAGCTGTTTTTT. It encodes CAGRQGNTGELFF. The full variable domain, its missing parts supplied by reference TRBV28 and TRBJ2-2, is DVKVTQSSRYLVKRTGEKVFLECVQDMDHENMFWYRQDPGLGLRLIYFSYDVKMKEKGDIPEGYSVSREKKERFSLILESASTNQTSMYLCAGRQGNTGELFFGEGSRLTVL.

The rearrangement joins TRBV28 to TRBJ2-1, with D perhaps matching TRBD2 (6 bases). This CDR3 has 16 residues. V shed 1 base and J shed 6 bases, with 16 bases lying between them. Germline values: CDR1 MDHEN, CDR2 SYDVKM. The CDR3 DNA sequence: TGTGCCAGCAGTTTATTAGGAGGGGTGGGACTCAATGAGCAGTTCTTC. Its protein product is CASSLLGGVGLNEQFF.

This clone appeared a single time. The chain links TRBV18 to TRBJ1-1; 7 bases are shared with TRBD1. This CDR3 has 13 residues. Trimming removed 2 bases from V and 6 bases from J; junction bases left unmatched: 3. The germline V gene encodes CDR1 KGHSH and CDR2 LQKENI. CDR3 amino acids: CASSPGQASEAFF. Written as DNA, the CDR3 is TGTGCCAGCTCACCAGGACAGGCCTCTGAAGCTTTCTTT.

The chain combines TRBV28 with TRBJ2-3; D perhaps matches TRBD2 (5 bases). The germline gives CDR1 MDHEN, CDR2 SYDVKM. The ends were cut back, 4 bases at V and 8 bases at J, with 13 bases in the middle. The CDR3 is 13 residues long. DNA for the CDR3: TGTGCCAGCAGTTCTCCCGCTCGGGGTACGCAGTATTTT. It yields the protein CASSSPARGTQYF.

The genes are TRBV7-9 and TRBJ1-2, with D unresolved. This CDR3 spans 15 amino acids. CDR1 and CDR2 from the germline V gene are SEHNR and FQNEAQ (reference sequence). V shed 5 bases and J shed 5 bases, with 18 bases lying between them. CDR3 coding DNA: TGTGCCAGCAGCCTCTTATCAATCGGACTGTATGGCTACACCTTC. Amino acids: CASSLLSIGLYGYTF.

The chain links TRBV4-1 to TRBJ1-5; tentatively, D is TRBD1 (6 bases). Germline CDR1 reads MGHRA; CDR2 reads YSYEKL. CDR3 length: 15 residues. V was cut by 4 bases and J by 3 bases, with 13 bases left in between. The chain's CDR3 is CASSLVRGYNQPQHF. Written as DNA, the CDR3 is TGCGCCAGCAGCCTGGTAAGGGGGTACAATCAGCCCCAGCATTTT.

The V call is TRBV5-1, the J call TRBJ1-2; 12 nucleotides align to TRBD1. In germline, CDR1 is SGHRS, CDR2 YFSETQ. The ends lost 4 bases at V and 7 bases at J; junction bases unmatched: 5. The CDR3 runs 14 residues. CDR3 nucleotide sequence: TGCGCCAGCAGCCCCGGGACAGGGGGCACTGGCTACACCTTC. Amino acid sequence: CASSPGTGGTGYTF.

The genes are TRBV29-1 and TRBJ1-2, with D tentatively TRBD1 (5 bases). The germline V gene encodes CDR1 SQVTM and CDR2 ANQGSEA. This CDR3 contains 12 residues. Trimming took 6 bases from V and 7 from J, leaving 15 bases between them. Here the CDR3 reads CSVGGPTGGYTF. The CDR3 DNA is TGCAGCGTGGGGGGTCCGACGGGTGGCTACACCTTC.

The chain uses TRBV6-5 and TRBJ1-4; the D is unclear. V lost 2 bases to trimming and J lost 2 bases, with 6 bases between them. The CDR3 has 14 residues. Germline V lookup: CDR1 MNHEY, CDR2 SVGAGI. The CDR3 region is CASSYGGTNEKLFF. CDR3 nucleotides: TGTGCCAGCAGTTACGGAGGCACTAATGAAAAACTGTTTTTT.

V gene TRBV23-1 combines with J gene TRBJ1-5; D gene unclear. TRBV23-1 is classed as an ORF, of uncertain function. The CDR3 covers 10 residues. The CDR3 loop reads CVHSNQPQHF. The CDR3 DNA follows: TGCGTACATAGCAATCAGCCCCAGCATTTT.

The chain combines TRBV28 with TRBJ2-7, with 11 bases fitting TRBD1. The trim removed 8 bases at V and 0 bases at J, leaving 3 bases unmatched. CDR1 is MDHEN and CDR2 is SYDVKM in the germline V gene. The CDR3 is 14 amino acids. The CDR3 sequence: CASHGTGGSYEQYF. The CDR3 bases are TGTGCCAGCCATGGGACAGGGGGCTCCTACGAGCAGTACTTC.

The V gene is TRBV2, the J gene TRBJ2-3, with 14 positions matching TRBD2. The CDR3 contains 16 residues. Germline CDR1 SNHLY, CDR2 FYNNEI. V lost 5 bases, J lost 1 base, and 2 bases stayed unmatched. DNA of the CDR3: TGTGCCAGCAGTAAGACTAGCGGGAGGGGCACAGATACGCAGTATTTT. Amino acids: CASSKTSGRGTDTQYF.

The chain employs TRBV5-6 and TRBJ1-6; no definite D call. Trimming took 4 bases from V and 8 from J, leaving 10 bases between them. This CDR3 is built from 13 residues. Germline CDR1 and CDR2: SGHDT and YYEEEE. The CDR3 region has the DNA TGTGCCAGCAGCCCAAACTTCGATTCACCCCTCCACTTT. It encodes CASSPNFDSPLHF.

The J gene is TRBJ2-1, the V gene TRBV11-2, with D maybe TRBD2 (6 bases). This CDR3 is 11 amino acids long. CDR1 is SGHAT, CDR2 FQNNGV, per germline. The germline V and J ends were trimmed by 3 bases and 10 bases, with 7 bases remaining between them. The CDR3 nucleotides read TGTGCCAGCAGCTTGGCGGGGGAGCAGTTCTTC. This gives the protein CASSLAGEQFF.

As DNA, the CDR3 is TGCGCCACCGCCCCAACTAGCGGTGTGGTTTACAATGAGCAGTTCTTC. Protein sequence: CATAPTSGVVYNEQFF. The chain couples TRBV5-1 to TRBJ2-1, with 8 bases aligning to TRBD2. CDR3 length: 16 amino acids. With 9 bases clipped from V and 4 bases from J, the junction kept 15 bases outside the gene matches. The V gene's germline CDR1 is SGHRS and CDR2 YFSETQ.

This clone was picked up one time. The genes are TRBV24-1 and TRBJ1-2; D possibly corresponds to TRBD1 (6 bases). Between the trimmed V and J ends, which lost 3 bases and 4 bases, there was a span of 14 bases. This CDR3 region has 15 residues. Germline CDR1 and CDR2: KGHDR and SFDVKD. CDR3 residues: CATSDPRGGVYGYTF. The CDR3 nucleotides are TGTGCCACCAGTGATCCCCGGGGGGGCGTCTATGGCTACACCTTC.

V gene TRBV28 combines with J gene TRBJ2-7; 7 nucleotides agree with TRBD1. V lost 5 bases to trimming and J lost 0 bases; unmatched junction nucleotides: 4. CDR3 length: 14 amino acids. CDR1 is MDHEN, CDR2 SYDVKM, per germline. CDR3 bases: TGTGCCAGCAGTGAGACAGGGAGCTCCTACGAGCAGTACTTC. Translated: CASSETGSSYEQYF.

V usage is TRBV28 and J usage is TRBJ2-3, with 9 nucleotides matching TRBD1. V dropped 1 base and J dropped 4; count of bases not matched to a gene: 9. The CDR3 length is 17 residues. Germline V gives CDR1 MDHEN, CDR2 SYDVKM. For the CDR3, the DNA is TGTGCCAGCAGTTTATCAGCCGGGACAGGGACCTCAGATACGCAGTATTTT. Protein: CASSLSAGTGTSDTQYF.

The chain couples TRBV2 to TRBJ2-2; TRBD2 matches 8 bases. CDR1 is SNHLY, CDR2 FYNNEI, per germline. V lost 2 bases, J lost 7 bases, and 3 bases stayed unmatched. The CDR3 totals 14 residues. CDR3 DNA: TGTGCCAGCAGTGAATCCCTAGCGGGCGGGGAGCTGTTTTTT. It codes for CASSESLAGGELFF. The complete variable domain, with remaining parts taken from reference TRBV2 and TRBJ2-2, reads EPEVTQTPSHQVTQMGQEVILRCVPISNHLYFYWYRQILGQKVEFLVSFYNNEISEKSEIFDDQFSVERPDGSNFTLKIRSTKLEDSAMYFCASSESLAGGELFFGEGSRLTVL.

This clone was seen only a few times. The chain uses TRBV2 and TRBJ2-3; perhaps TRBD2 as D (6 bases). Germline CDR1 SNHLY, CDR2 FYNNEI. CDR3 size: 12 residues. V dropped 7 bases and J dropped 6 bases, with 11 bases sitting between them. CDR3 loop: CASNRELDTQYF. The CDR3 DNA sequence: TGTGCCAGCAACCGGGAGTTGGATACGCAGTATTTT.

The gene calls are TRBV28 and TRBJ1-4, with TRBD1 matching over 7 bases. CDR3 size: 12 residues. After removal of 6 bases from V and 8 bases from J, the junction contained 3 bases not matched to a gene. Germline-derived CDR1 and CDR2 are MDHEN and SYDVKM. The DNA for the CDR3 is TGTGCCAGCAGCCTGACAGGGGAAAAACTGTTTTTT. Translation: CASSLTGEKLFF.

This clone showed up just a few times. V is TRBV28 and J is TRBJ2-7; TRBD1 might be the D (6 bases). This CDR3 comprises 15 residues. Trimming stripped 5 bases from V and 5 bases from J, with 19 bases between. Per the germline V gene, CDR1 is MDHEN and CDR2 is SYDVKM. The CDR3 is CASSIPGRRGDEQYF. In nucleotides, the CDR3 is TGTGCCAGCAGTATCCCCGGGCGCAGGGGCGACGAGCAGTACTTC.

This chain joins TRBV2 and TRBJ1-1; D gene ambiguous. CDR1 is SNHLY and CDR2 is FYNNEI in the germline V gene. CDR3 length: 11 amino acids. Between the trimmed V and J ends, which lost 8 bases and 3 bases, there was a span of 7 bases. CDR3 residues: CASLYDTEAFF. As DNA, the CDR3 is TGTGCCAGCCTCTATGACACTGAAGCTTTCTTT.

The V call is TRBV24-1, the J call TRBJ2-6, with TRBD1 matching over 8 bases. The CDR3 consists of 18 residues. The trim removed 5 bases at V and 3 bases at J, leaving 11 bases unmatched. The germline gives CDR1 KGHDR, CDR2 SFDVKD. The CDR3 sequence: CATSAARGRGRGANVLTF. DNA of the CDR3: TGTGCCACCAGTGCCGCCAGGGGCAGGGGGCGTGGGGCCAACGTCCTGACTTTC.

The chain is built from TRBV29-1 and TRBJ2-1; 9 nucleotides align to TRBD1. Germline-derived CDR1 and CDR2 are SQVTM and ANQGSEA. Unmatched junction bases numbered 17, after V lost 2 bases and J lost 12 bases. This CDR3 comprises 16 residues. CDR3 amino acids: CSVEILKTGGPVGQFF. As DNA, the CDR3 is TGCAGCGTTGAAATTTTAAAAACAGGGGGCCCAGTAGGGCAGTTCTTC.

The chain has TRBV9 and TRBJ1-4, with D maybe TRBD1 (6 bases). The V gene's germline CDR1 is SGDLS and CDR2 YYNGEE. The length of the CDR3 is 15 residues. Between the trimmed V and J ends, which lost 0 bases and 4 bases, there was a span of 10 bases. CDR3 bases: TGTGCCAGCAGCGTAGAGGGACAAAGTAATGAAAAACTGTTTTTT. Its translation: CASSVEGQSNEKLFF.

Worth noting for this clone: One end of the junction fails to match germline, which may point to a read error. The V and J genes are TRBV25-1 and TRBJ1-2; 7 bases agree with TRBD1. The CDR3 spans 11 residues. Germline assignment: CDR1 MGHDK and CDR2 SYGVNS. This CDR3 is CASSGKGATVF. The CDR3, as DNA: TGTGCCAGCAGTGGAAAGGGGGCTACGGTCTTC.

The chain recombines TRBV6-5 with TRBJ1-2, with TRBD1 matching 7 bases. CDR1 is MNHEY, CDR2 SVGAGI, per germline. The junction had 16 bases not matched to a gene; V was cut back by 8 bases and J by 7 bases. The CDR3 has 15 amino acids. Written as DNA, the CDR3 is TGTGCCAGCTGGTTCGGCCTAGGGGGCGCGGGTGGCTACACCTTC. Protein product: CASWFGLGGAGGYTF.

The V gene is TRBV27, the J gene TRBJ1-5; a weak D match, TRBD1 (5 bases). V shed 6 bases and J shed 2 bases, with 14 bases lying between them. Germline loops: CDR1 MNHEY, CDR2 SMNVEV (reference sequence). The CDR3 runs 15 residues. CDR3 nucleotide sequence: TGTGCCAGCAGGGAAGGGGTAATAGGCAATCAGCCCCAGCATTTT. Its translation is CASREGVIGNQPQHF.